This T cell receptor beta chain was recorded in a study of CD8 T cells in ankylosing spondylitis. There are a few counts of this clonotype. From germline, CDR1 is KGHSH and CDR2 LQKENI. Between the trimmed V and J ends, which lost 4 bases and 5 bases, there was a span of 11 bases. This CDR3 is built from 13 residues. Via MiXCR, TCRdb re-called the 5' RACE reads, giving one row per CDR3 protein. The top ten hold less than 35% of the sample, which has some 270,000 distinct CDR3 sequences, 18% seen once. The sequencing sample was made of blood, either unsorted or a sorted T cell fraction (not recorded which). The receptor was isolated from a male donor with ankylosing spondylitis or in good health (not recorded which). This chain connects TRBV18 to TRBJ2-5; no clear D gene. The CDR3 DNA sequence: TGTGCCAGCTCACACCCCTCGATCGAGACCCAGTACTTC. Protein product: CASSHPSIETQYF.